The entry below gives a single TCR beta chain sequence along with its context. This record belongs to a study of neoadjuvant anti-PD-1 for oral cavity cancer. Study-level background: Non-progressing patients received a fourth nivolumab dose near day 43, then surgery on days 50-56.

Stage II-IVA oral cavity squamous cell carcinoma was new and untreated by systemic or radiation therapy. Method: immunoSEQ multiplex PCR; TCRdb's copy keeps in-frame clones and lacks some. Of 13,000 to 15,000 clones listed, about two thirds are singletons. Trimming removed 2 bases at V and 11 bases at J, with 23 bases between. The CDR3 is 16 residues long. CDR1 is SGHTA, CDR2 FQGTGA, per germline. The starting material was PBMCs, obtained before nivolumab (anti-PD-1) treatment. This sequence originates from a person aged 35-79 years with oral cavity squamous cell carcinoma. The V and J genes are TRBV7-3 and TRBJ2-3; D perhaps matches TRBD2 (6 bases). The CDR3 DNA follows: TGTGCCAGCAGCTTATCTCCCCTCTATTCGACTAGTTTGCAGTATTTT. It translates to CASSLSPLYSTSLQYF. The variable domain in full, completed from reference TRBV7-3 and TRBJ2-3, reads GAGVSQTPSNKVTEKGKYVELRCDPISGHTALYWYRQSLGQGPEFLIYFQGTGAADDSGLPNDRFFAVRPEGSVSTLKIQRTERGDSAVYLCASSLSPLYSTSLQYFGPGTRLTVL.